Listed below are T cell receptor beta chains from one sample, sequenced in a study of CD8 T cells in ankylosing spondylitis. MiXCR was run by TCRdb on the 5' RACE reads, yielding one entry per CDR3 protein. This table holds approximately 150,000 distinct CDR3 sequences, under 35% found once. Sequenced input: synovial fluid, either unsorted or a sorted T cell fraction (not recorded which). These receptors all come from a male donor with ankylosing spondylitis. Each CDR3 is given with its conserved first and last residue. The order of the fields is D gene, V gene, J gene, clone size, CDR3 protein, CDR3 DNA. A D gene is named only where the DNA matches it firmly. Expanded clones get a size class; other rows say once, few or many, or leave the size out.

.,TRBV6-1,TRBJ1-1,once,CASANRGYANTEAFF,TGTGCCAGCGCCAATCGCGGGTATGCGAACACTGAAGCTTTCTTT
TRBD1,TRBV25-1,TRBJ1-4,many,CASSEFRAGGSTNEKLFF,TGTGCCAGCAGTGAATTTCGGGCAGGGGGTTCAACTAATGAAAAACTGTTTTTT
.,TRBV20-1,TRBJ1-1,.,CSARVWENTEAFF,TGCAGTGCTAGAGTCTGGGAGAACACTGAAGCTTTCTTT
.,TRBV7-9,TRBJ2-3,few,CASSLASPVSGTDTQYF,TGTGCCAGCAGCTTAGCGAGTCCAGTCAGTGGCACAGATACGCAGTATTTT
TRBD2,TRBV5-1,TRBJ2-1,.,CASSYLAGANNEQFF,TGCGCCAGCAGCTACCTAGCGGGAGCCAACAATGAGCAGTTCTTC
.,TRBV10-3,TRBJ1-6,.,CAISAGAANSPLHF,TGTGCCATCAGTGCAGGGGCTGCGAATTCACCCCTCCACTTT
.,TRBV20-1,TRBJ2-5,.,CSAQAAQSQETQYF,TGCAGTGCGCAAGCGGCCCAGAGCCAAGAGACCCAGTACTTC
TRBD1,TRBV24-1,TRBJ2-1,.,CATSDAGQGNNEQFF,TGTGCCACCAGTGACGCGGGACAGGGAAACAATGAGCAGTTCTTC
.,TRBV6-5,TRBJ1-5,many,CASSYSSSRTSNQPQHF,TGTGCCAGCAGTTACTCTTCCAGCCGGACTAGCAATCAGCCCCAGCATTTT
.,TRBV10-3,TRBJ1-5,once,CAIRDSNQPQHF,TGTGCCATCAGGGACAGCAATCAGCCCCAGCATTTT
TRBD1,TRBV3-1,TRBJ1-2,few,CASRPPGQGAYGYTF,TGTGCCAGCAGGCCGCCGGGACAGGGGGCCTATGGCTACACCTTC
.,TRBV12-3/TRBV12-4,TRBJ1-2,many,CASSVSGTSVGYTF,TGTGCCAGCAGTGTCTCGGGGACGTCGGTTGGCTACACCTTC
.,TRBV12-3/TRBV12-4,TRBJ1-5,many,CASSSPGRRGLNQPQHF,TGTGCCAGCAGTTCCCCCGGACGTAGAGGGCTAAATCAGCCCCAGCATTTT
.,TRBV12-3/TRBV12-4,TRBJ1-5,.,CASSLSGPYSNQPQHF,TGTGCCAGCAGTTTATCGGGTCCCTATAGCAATCAGCCCCAGCATTTT
TRBD2,TRBV14,TRBJ2-5,few,CASSHTSGPKDQETQYF,TGTGCCAGCAGCCACACTAGCGGCCCAAAGGACCAAGAGACCCAGTACTTC
.,TRBV4-1,TRBJ2-3,.,CASSQERGGTSTDTQYF,TGCGCCAGCAGCCAAGAGAGGGGCGGGACAAGCACAGATACGCAGTATTTT
.,TRBV10-3,TRBJ1-1,.,CAISDDPDTEAFF,TGTGCCATCAGTGATGACCCGGACACTGAAGCTTTCTTT
.,TRBV27,TRBJ2-3,.,CASSARELDTQYF,TGTGCCAGCAGTGCCCGGGAGCTCGATACGCAGTATTTT
.,TRBV2,TRBJ1-5,few,CASSAGQLSNQPQHF,TGTGCCAGCAGCGCCGGACAACTTAGCAATCAGCCCCAGCATTTT
.,TRBV29-1,TRBJ2-3,many,CAEGGGDTQYF,TGCGCCGAAGGAGGCGGGGATACGCAGTATTTT
.,TRBV19,TRBJ2-2,.,CASSIDRGGGELFF,TGTGCCAGTAGTATAGACAGGGGAGGCGGGGAGCTGTTTTTT
.,TRBV6-6,TRBJ1-1,.,CASRSGQNTEAFF,TGTGCCAGCAGATCGGGACAGAACACTGAAGCTTTCTTT
TRBD1,TRBV30,TRBJ1-6,few,CAWNLGQGVPLHF,TGTGCCTGGAACCTAGGACAGGGGGTTCCCCTCCACTTT
.,TRBV7-3,TRBJ2-1,once,CASSPGTQTPEQFF,TGTGCCAGCAGCCCGGGGACCCAGACCCCTGAGCAGTTCTTC
.,TRBV11-2,TRBJ1-5,many,CASSLVSVSNQPQHF,TGTGCCAGCAGCTTAGTCTCGGTGAGCAATCAGCCCCAGCATTTT
.,TRBV7-6,TRBJ1-1,few,CASSPGVPAEAFF,TGTGCCAGCAGCCCAGGGGTTCCGGCTGAAGCTTTCTTT
.,TRBV6-1,TRBJ1-1,many,CASSPTAGGYEAFF,TGTGCCAGCAGTCCTACCGCGGGGGGCTACGAAGCTTTCTTT
TRBD2,TRBV9,TRBJ2-2,few,CASSVDGGINTGELFF,TGTGCCAGCAGCGTAGACGGGGGGATTAACACCGGGGAGCTGTTTTTT
.,TRBV7-8,TRBJ2-2,.,CASSSDRTGELFF,TGTGCCAGCAGCTCCGACCGCACCGGGGAGCTGTTTTTT
.,TRBV12-3/TRBV12-4,TRBJ2-3,few,CASSFIADTQYF,TGTGCCAGCAGTTTTATTGCAGATACGCAGTATTTT
.,TRBV7-9,TRBJ2-7,.,CASSFGQPSYEQYF,TGTGCCAGCAGCTTTGGGCAGCCCTCCTACGAGCAGTACTTC
.,TRBV9,TRBJ2-5,.,CASSPRAGAPQETQYF,TGTGCCAGCAGCCCTAGGGCGGGGGCCCCCCAAGAGACCCAGTACTTC
TRBD2,TRBV20-1,TRBJ2-3,.,CSASLGLAQSDTQYF,TGCAGTGCTAGTTTGGGACTAGCCCAGTCAGATACGCAGTATTTT
.,TRBV7-2,TRBJ2-7,.,CASSSPGDRSYEQYF,TGTGCCAGCAGCTCCCCGGGGGATCGCTCCTACGAGCAGTACTTC
.,TRBV18,TRBJ2-2,.,CASSLGQLANTGELFF,TGTGCCAGCTCACTAGGCCAGCTCGCGAACACCGGGGAGCTGTTTTTT
.,TRBV7-7,TRBJ2-5,.,CASSLGAEETQYF,TGTGCTAGCAGCTTAGGTGCAGAAGAGACCCAGTACTTC
.,TRBV20-1,TRBJ1-2,many,CSSYWQHGYTF,TGCAGTTCGTACTGGCAACATGGCTACACCTTC
.,TRBV3-1,TRBJ2-5,many,CASSQRGGFQETQYF,TGTGCCAGCAGCCAAAGGGGGGGGTTCCAAGAGACCCAGTACTTC
.,TRBV20-1,TRBJ1-4,few,CSRRDRNEKLFF,TGCAGTCGAAGGGATAGAAATGAAAAACTGTTTTTT
.,TRBV11-3,TRBJ2-3,.,CASSLVRGITDTQYF,TGTGCCAGCAGCTTAGTAAGGGGGATCACAGATACGCAGTATTTT
.,TRBV28,TRBJ2-7,.,CASSPYPGTKYEQYF,TGTGCCAGCAGTCCCTACCCCGGGACAAAATACGAGCAGTACTTC
.,TRBV28,TRBJ2-1,few,CASSIPTGEQFF,TGTGCCAGCAGTATACCCACGGGTGAGCAGTTCTTC
.,TRBV2,TRBJ2-5,.,CASSESRRETQYF,TGTGCCAGCAGTGAGAGCAGAAGGGAGACCCAGTACTTC
.,TRBV20-1,TRBJ1-5,many,CSARDAGRGGQPQHF,TGCAGTGCTAGAGATGCGGGGAGGGGAGGTCAGCCCCAGCATTTT
TRBD1,TRBV7-2,TRBJ2-5,many,CASSYDRGETQYF,TGTGCCAGCAGTTATGACAGGGGAGAGACCCAGTACTTC
TRBD2,TRBV24-1,TRBJ2-5,.,CATLDLAGETQYF,TGTGCCACCCTCGACCTAGCGGGGGAGACCCAGTACTTC
.,TRBV29-1,TRBJ2-1,.,CSVDNGSNEQFF,TGCAGCGTTGACAACGGGAGCAATGAGCAGTTCTTC
.,TRBV2,TRBJ1-1,many,CASRGSATNTEAFF,TGTGCCAGCAGAGGATCGGCGACAAACACTGAAGCTTTCTTT
TRBD1,TRBV20-1,TRBJ1-4,.,CSARDFDHNRGTVNYATNEKLFF,TGCAGTGCTAGAGATTTTGACCATAACCGCGGGACAGTGAACTATGCAACTAATGAAAAACTGTTTTTT
.,TRBV20-1,TRBJ1-1,.,CSAREGLITEAFF,TGCAGTGCTAGAGAAGGGTTGATCACTGAAGCTTTCTTT
.,TRBV20-1,TRBJ1-5,few,CSAPSESGWPQHF,TGCAGTGCTCCCTCGGAGAGTGGATGGCCCCAGCATTTT
TRBD1,TRBV3-1,TRBJ2-1,.,CASSSRDRYNEQFF,TGTGCCAGCAGCTCACGGGACAGGTACAATGAGCAGTTCTTC